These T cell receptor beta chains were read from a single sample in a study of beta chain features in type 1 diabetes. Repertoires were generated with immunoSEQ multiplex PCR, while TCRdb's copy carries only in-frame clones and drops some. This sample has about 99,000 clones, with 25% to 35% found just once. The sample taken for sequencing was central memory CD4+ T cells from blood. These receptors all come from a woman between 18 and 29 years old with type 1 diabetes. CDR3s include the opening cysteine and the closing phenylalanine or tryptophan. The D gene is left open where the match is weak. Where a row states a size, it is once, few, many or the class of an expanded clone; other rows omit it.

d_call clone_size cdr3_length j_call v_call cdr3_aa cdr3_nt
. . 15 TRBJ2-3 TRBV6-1 CASSEAAGLEDTQYF TGTGCCAGCAGTGAAGCGGCAGGGTTGGAAGATACGCAGTATTTT
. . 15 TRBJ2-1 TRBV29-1 CSVVTGAFSYNEQFF TGCAGCGTTGTAACAGGCGCCTTCTCCTACAATGAGCAGTTCTTC
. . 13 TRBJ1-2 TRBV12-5 CASGLRRGYGYTF TGTGCTAGTGGTTTGAGGAGGGGCTATGGCTACACCTTC
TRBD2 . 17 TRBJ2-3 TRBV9 CASSVRTSGRGTDTQYF TGTGCCAGCAGCGTACGGACTAGCGGGAGGGGCACAGATACGCAGTATTTT
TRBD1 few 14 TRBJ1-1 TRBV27 CASSSRGRFTEAFF TGTGCCAGCAGTTCCAGGGGGAGGTTCACTGAAGCTTTCTTT
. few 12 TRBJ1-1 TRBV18 CASSGRNTEAFF TGTGCCAGCTCGGGCAGGAACACTGAAGCTTTCTTT
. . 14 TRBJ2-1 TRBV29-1 CSGRGSGTGDEQFF TGCAGCGGTAGAGGGTCAGGTACGGGAGATGAGCAGTTCTTC
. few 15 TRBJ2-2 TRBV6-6 CASSYFQGTTGELFF TGTGCCAGCAGTTACTTTCAGGGTACCACCGGGGAGCTGTTTTTT
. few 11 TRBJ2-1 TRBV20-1 CSAPTSAEQFF TGCAGTGCTCCGACATCAGCTGAGCAGTTCTTC
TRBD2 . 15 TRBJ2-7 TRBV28 CASSSPAGGSYEQYF TGTGCCAGCAGTTCACCAGCGGGAGGGTCCTACGAGCAGTACTTC
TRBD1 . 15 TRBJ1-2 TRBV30 CAWSVRTGIPYGYTF TGTGCCTGGAGTGTAAGGACAGGGATCCCCTATGGCTACACCTTC
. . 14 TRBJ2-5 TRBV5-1 CASSLGYGEGTQYF TGCGCCAGCAGCTTGGGATACGGGGAAGGGACCCAGTACTTC
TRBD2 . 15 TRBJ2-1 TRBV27 CASAPRDYLGNEQFF TGTGCCAGCGCCCCCCGGGACTACCTCGGGAATGAGCAGTTCTTC
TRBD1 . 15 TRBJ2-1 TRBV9 CASSEQGTSVHEQFF TGTGCCAGCAGCGAACAGGGGACGTCCGTCCATGAGCAGTTCTTC
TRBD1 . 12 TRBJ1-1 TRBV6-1 CASSHRQGEAFF TGTGCCAGCAGTCACAGACAGGGTGAAGCTTTCTTT
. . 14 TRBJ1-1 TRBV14 CASSQVGGGTEAFF TGTGCCAGCAGCCAAGTGGGGGGAGGCACTGAAGCTTTCTTT
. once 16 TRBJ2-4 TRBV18 CASSLGGGRTKNIQYF TGTGCCAGCTCGCTCGGGGGTGGAAGAACCAAAAACATTCAGTACTTC
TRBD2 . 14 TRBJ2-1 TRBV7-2 CASSLAPAGVEQFF TGTGCCAGCAGCTTAGCGCCCGCGGGAGTGGAGCAGTTCTTC
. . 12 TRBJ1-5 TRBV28 CASSSTDQPQHF TGTGCCAGCAGTTCTACAGATCAGCCCCAGCATTTT
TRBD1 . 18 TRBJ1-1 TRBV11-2 CASSLVGIQGAVNTEAFF TGTGCCAGCAGCTTAGTCGGGATACAGGGGGCCGTGAACACTGAAGCTTTCTTT
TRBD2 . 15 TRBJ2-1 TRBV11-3 CASSFGGSGMNEQFF TGTGCCAGCAGCTTCGGCGGGAGCGGGATGAATGAGCAGTTCTTC
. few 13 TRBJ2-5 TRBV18 CASSPGHQETQYF TGTGCCAGCTCACCGGGGCACCAAGAGACCCAGTACTTC
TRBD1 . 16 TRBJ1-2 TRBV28 CASSGAGQGTNYGYTF TGTGCCAGCAGTGGGGCTGGACAGGGTACTAACTATGGCTACACCTTC
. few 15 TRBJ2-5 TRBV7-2 CASSPHSTGQETQYF TGTGCCAGCAGCCCCCATTCCACAGGGCAAGAGACCCAGTACTTC
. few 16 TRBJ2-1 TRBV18 CASSPTVPSSYNEQFF TGTGCCAGCTCACCTACAGTCCCGAGCTCCTACAATGAGCAGTTCTTC
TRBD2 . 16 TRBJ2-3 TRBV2 CASRRRLAESTDTQYF TGTGCCAGCAGACGGAGACTAGCTGAGAGCACAGATACGCAGTATTTT
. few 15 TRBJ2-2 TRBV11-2 CASSSLAMATGELFF TGTGCCAGCAGCTCCCTAGCGATGGCCACCGGGGAGCTGTTTTTT
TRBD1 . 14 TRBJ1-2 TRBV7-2 CASSYQQGAGGYTF TGTGCCAGCAGCTACCAACAGGGGGCTGGTGGCTACACCTTC
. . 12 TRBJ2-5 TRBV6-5 CASSPRVETQYF TGTGCCAGCAGCCCCAGGGTAGAGACCCAGTACTTC
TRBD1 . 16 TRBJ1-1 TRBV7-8 CASTTPGGRRGTEAFF TGTGCCAGCACCACCCCAGGGGGCCGCCGGGGTACTGAAGCTTTCTTT
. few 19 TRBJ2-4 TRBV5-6 CASSLLGGMSSLAKNIQYF TGTGCCAGCAGCTTGCTCGGCGGGATGAGCTCTCTAGCCAAAAACATTCAGTACTTC
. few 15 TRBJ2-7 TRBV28 CASSLWGALVYEQYF TGTGCCAGCAGTTTATGGGGGGCGTTAGTCTACGAGCAGTACTTC
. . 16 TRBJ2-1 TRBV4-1 CASSQIGLLTYNEQFF TGCGCCAGCAGCCAAATTGGACTACTCACCTACAATGAGCAGTTCTTC
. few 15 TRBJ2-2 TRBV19 CASSIRATLYGELFF TGTGCCAGTAGTATCAGGGCCACGCTTTACGGGGAGCTGTTTTTT
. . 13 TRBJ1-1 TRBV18 CASSLELNTEAFF TGTGCCAGCTCACTGGAGCTGAACACTGAAGCTTTCTTT
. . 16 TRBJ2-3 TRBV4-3 CASSQGPGLSTDTQYF TGCGCCAGCAGCCAGGGACCGGGACTCTCCACAGATACGCAGTATTTT